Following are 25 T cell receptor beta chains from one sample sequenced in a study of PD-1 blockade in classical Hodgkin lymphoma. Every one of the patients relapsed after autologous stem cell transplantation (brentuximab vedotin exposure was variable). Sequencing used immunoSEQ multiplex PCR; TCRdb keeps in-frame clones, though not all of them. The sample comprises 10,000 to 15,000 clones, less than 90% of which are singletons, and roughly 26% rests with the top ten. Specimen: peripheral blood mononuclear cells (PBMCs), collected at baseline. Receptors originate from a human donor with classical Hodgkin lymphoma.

The CDR3 spells CSVPNMFRTGHTGELFF. The CDR3 DNA reads as TGCAGCGTCCCTAATATGTTCCGGACAGGGCACACCGGGGAGCTGTTTTTT. The chain joins TRBV29-1 to TRBJ2-2, with 8 bases matching TRBD1. Germline V gene data show CDR1 as SQVTM and CDR2 as ANQGSEA. The V and J ends lost 6 bases and 3 bases, in that order; junction bases with no gene match: 15. This CDR3 is built from 17 residues.

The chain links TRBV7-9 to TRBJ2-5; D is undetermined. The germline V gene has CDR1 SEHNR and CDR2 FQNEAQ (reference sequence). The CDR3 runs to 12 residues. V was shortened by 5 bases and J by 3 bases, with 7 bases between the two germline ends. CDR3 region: CASSEKKETQYF. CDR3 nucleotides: TGTGCCAGCAGCGAAAAAAAAGAGACCCAGTACTTC.

The CDR3 protein is CSVEEGQGRSYNEQFF. CDR3 coding DNA: TGCAGCGTTGAGGAGGGACAGGGTAGGTCCTACAATGAGCAGTTCTTC. V is TRBV29-1 and J is TRBJ2-1; 9 bases are shared with TRBD1. This CDR3 has 16 residues. Per germline, CDR1 SQVTM and CDR2 ANQGSEA. Unmatched junction bases numbered 7, after V lost 3 bases and J lost 1 base.

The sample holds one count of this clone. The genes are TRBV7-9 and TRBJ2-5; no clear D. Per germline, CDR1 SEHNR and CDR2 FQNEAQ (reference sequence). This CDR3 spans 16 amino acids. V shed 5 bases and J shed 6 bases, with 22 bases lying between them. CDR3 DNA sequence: TGTGCCAGCAGCCCCTCCCGAGACCCCGGCCCAAAGACCCAGTACTTC. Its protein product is CASSPSRDPGPKTQYF.

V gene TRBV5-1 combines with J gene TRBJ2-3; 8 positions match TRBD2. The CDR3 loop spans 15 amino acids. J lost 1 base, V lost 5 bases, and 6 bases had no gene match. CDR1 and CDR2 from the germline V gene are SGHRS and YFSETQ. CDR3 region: CASSWSGSGTDTQYF. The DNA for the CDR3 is TGCGCCAGCAGTTGGAGCGGGAGCGGCACAGATACGCAGTATTTT.

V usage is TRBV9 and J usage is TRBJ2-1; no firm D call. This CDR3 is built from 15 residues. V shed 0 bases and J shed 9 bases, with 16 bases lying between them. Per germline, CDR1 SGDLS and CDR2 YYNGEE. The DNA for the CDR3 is TGTGCCAGCAGCGTAGTCGGAAGCCCTTCGGGTGAGCAGTTCTTC. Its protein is CASSVVGSPSGEQFF.

CDR3 in DNA: TGCGCCAGCAGCCAGGCCGGGACAGCAAAAAACATTCAGTACTTC. It yields the protein CASSQAGTAKNIQYF. The chain has TRBV4-3 and TRBJ2-4, with 7 bases matching TRBD1. Germline assignment: CDR1 LGHNA and CDR2 YSLEER. The CDR3 sequence is 15 residues long. V lost 3 bases and J lost 4; bases outside the gene matches: 6.

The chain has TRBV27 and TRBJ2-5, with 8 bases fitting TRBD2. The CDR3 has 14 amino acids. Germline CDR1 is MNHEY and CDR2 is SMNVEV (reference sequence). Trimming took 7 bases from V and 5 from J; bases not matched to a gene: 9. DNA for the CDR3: TGTGCCAGCAAGCCCGGGAGGGCCCTGGAGACCCAGTACTTC. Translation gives CASKPGRALETQYF.

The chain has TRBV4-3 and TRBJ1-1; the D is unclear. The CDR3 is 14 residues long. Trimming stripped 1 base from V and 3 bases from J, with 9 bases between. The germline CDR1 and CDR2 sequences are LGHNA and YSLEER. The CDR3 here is CASSQVLGHTEAFF. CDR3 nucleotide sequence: TGCGCCAGCAGCCAAGTGTTAGGGCACACTGAAGCTTTCTTT.

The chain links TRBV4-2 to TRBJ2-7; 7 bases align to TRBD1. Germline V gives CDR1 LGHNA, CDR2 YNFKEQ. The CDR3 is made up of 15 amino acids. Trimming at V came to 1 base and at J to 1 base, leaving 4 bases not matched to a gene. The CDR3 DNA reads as TGTGCCAGCAGCCAAGCTACGGGACAGTCCTACGAGCAGTACTTC. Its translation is CASSQATGQSYEQYF.

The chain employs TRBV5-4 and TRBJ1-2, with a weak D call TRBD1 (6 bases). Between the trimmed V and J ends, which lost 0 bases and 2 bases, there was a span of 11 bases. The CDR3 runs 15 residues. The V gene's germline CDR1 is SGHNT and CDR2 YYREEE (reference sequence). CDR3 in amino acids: CASSLVGGWNYGYTF. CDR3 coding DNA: TGTGCCAGCAGCTTGGTCGGGGGCTGGAACTATGGCTACACCTTC.

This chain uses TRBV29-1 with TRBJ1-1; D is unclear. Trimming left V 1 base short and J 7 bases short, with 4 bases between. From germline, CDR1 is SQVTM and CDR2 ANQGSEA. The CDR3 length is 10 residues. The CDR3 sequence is CSVEAGEAFF. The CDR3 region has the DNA TGCAGCGTTGAAGCAGGTGAAGCTTTCTTT.

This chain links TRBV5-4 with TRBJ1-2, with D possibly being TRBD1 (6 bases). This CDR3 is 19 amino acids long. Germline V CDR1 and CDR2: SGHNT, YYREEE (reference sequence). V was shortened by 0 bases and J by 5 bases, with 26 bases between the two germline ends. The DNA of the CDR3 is TGTGCCAGCAGCTTGGGGGGGGGCTCAGCCCCAGCTTCGAGATATGGCTACACCTTC. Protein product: CASSLGGGSAPASRYGYTF.

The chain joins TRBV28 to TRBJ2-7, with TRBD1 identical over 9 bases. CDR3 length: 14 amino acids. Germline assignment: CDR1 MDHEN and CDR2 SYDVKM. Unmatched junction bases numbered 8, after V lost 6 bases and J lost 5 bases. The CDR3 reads CASSRRDRVNEQYV. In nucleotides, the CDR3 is TGTGCCAGCAGCCGCCGGGACAGGGTGAACGAGCAGTACGTC.

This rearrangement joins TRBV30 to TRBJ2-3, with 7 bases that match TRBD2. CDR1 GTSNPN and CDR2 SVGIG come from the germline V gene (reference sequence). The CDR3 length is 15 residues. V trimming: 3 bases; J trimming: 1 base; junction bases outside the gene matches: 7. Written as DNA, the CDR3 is TGTGCCTGGAGGGGAGCGGGGCGGGGCACAGATACGCAGTATTTT. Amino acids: CAWRGAGRGTDTQYF. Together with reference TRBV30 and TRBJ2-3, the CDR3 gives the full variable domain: SQTIHQWPATLVQPVGSPLSLECTVEGTSNPNLYWYRQAAGRGLQLLFYSVGIGQISSEVPQNLSASRPQDRQFILSSKKLLLSDSGFYLCAWRGAGRGTDTQYFGPGTRLTVL.

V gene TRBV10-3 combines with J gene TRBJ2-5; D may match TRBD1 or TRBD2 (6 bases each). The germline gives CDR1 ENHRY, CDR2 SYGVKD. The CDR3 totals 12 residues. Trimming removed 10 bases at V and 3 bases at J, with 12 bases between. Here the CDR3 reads CATRRGEETQYF. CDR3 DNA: TGTGCCACCCGAAGGGGGGAAGAGACCCAGTACTTC.

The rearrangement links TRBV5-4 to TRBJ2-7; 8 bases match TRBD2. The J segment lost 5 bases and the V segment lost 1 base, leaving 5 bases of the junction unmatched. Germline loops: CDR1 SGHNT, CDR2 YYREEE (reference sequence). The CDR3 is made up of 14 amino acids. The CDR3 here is CASSLREGRNEQYF. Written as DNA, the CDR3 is TGTGCCAGCAGCTTGCGGGAGGGCCGGAACGAGCAGTACTTC.

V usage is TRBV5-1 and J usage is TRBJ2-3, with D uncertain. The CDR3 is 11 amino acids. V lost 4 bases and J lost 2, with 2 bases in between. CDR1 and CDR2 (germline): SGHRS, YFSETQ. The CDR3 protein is CASSPTDTQYF. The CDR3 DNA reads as TGCGCCAGCAGCCCCACAGATACGCAGTATTTT.

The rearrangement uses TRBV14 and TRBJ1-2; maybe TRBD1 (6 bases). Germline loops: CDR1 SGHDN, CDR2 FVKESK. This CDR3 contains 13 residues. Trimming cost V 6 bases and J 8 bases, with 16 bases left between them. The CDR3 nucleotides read TGTGCCAGCAGTCTGACAGGATTGGGGGGCTACACCTTC. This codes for CASSLTGLGGYTF.

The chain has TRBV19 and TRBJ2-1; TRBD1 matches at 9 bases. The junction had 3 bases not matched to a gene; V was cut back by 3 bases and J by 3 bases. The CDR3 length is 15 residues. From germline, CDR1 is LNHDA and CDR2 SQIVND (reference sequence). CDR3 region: CASSMGQGFYNEQFF. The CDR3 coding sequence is TGTGCCAGTAGTATGGGACAGGGCTTCTACAATGAGCAGTTCTTC.

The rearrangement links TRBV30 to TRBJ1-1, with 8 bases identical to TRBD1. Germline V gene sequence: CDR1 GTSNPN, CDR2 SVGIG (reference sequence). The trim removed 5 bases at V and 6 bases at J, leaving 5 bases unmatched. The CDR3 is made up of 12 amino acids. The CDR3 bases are TGTGCCTGGGCGACAGGGGTTTCTGAAGCTTTCTTT. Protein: CAWATGVSEAFF.

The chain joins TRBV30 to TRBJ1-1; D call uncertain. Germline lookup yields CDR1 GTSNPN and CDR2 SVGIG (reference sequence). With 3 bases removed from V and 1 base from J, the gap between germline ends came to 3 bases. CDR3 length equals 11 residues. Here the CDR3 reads CAWRANTEAFF. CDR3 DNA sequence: TGTGCCTGGAGAGCGAACACTGAAGCTTTCTTT.

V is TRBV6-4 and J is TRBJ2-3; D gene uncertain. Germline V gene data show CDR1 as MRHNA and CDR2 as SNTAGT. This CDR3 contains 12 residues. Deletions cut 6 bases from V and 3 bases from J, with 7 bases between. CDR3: CASSLDTDTQYF. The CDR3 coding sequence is TGTGCCAGCAGCCTAGATACAGATACGCAGTATTTT.

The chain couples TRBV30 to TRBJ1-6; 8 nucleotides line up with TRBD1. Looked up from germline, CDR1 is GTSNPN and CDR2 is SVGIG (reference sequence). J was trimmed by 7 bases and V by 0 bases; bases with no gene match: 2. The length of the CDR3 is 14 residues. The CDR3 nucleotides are TGTGCCTGGAGTGTAACAGGGGGAAATTCACCCCTCCACTTT. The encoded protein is CAWSVTGGNSPLHF.

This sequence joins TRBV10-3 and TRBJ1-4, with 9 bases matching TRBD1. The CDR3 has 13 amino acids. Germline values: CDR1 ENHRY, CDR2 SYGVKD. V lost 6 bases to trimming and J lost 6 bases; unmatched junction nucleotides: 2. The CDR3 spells CAISGTGYEKLFF. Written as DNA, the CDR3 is TGTGCCATCAGCGGGACAGGGTATGAAAAACTGTTTTTT.